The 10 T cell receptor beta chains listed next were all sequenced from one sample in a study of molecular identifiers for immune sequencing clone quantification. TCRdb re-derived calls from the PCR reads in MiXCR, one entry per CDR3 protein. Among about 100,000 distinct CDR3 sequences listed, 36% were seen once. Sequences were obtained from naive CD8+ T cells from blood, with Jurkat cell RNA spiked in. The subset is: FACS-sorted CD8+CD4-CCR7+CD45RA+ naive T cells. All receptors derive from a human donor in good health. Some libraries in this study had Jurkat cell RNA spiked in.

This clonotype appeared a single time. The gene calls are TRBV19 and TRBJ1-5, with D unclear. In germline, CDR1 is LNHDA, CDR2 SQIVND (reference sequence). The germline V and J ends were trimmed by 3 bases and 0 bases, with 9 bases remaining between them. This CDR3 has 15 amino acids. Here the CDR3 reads CASSISAYSNQPQHF. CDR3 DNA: TGTGCCAGTAGTATCTCAGCATATAGCAATCAGCCCCAGCATTTT.

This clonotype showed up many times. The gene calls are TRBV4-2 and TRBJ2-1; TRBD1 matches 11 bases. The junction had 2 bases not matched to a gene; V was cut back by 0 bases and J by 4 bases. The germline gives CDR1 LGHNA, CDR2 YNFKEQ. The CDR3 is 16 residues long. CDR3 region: CASSQEDRGQYNEQFF. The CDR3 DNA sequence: TGTGCCAGCAGCCAAGAGGACAGGGGGCAATACAATGAGCAGTTCTTC.

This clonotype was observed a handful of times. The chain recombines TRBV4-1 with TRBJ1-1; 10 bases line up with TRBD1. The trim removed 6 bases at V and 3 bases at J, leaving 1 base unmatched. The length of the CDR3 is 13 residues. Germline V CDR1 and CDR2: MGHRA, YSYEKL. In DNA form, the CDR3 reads TGCGCCAGCAGGGGACAGGGGTACACTGAAGCTTTCTTT. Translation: CASRGQGYTEAFF.

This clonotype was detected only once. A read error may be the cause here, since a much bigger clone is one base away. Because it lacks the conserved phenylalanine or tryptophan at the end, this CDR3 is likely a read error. The CDR3 sequence is CASSLGDNTGELFY. The CDR3 DNA follows: TGTGCCAGCAGCTTGGGCGACAACACCGGGGAGCTGTTTTAT. The chain employs TRBV5-3 and TRBJ2-2, with D unresolved. TRBV5-3 is annotated as an ORF whose role is uncertain. The CDR3 runs to 14 residues.

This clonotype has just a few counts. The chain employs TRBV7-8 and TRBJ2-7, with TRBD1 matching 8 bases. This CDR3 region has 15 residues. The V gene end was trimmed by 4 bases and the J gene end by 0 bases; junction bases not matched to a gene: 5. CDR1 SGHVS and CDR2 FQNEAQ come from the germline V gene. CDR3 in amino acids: CASSSTGASSYEQYF. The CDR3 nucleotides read TGTGCCAGCAGCTCGACAGGGGCCAGCTCCTACGAGCAGTACTTC.

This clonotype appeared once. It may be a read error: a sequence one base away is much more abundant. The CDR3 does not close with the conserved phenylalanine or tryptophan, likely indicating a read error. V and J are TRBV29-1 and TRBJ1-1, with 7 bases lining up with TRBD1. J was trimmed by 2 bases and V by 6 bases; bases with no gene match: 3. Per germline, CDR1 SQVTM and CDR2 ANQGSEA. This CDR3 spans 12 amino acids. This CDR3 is CSVGDSNTEAFI. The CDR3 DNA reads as TGCAGCGTCGGGGACAGCAACACTGAAGCTTTCATT.

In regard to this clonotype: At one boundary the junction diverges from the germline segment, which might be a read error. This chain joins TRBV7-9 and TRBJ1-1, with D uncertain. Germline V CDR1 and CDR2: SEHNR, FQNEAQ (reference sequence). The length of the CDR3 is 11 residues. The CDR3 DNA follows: TGTGCCAGAAGCTCGGACACTGAAGCTTTCTTT. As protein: CARSSDTEAFF.

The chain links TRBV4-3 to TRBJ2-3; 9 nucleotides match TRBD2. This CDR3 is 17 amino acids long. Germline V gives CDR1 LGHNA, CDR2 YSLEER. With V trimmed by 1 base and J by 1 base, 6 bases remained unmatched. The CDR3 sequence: CASSQVALAGCTDTQYF. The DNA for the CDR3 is TGCGCCAGCAGCCAAGTGGCACTAGCGGGCTGCACAGATACGCAGTATTTT.

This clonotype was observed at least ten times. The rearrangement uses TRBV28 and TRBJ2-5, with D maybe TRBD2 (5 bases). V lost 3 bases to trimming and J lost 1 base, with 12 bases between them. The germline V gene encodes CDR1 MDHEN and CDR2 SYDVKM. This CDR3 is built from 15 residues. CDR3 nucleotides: TGTGCCAGCAGTTTTGGGGAGTATCTCCAAGAGACCCAGTACTTC. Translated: CASSFGEYLQETQYF.

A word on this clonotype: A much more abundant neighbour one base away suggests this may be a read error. CDR3 DNA: TGTGCCAGCAGCCCGGGACGTGAGCCCCAGTACTTC. Amino acid sequence: CASSPGREPQYF. This chain joins TRBV28 and TRBJ2-5; possibly TRBD1 or TRBD2 for D (5 bases each). Germline-derived CDR1 and CDR2 are MDHEN and SYDVKM. Trimming cost V 6 bases and J 9 bases, with 14 bases left between them. CDR3 length: 12 residues.